The subject of this entry is one T cell receptor (beta chain). Its antigen is still unknown. These data originate in a study of graft-versus-host responses after intestinal transplantation. Study-level information: Grafts that recipients had were multivisceral, liver-intestinal, or isolated intestinal transplants. For two to four years after anti-thymocyte globulin induction, all recipients took tacrolimus and steroids. Broader study findings: Individuals carrying graft-donor T cell macrochimerism showed high graft-versus-host to host-versus-graft clonal ratios in allografts.

J lost 2 bases, V lost 0 bases, and 13 bases had no gene match. CDR1 is SGDLS, CDR2 YYNGEE, per germline. This CDR3 region has 19 residues. Data came from immunoSEQ multiplex PCR; TCRdb stores just in-frame clones and leaves some out. The sample records tens of thousands of clones, 90% being singletons. This material consisted of unstimulated CD8+ T cells sorted from spleen or lymph node cells, taken before intestinal transplant. The rearrangement joins TRBV9 to TRBJ2-5; 10 positions match TRBD2. The TCR comes from a human donor who received an intestinal transplant. In nucleotides, the CDR3 is TGTGCCAGCAGCGTAGGAAGCGGGGGGGCCTTTGGTCGGCAAGAGACCCAGTACTTC. It translates to CASSVGSGGAFGRQETQYF.